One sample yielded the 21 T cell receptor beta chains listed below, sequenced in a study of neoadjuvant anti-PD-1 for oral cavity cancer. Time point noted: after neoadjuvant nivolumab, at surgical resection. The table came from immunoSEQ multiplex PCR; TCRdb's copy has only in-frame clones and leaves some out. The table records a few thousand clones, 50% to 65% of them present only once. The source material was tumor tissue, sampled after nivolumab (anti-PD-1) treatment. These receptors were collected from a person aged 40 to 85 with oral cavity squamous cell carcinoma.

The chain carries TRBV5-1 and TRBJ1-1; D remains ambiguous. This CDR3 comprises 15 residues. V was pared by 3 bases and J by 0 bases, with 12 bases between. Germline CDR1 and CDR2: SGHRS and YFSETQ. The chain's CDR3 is CASSSTNSMNTEAFF. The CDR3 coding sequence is TGCGCCAGCAGCTCTACAAATTCGATGAACACTGAAGCTTTCTTT.

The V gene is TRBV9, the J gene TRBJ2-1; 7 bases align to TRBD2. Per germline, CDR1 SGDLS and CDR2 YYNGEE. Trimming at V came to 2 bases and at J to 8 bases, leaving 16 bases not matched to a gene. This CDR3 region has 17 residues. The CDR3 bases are TGTGCCAGCAGCGTTGGGGGAGGGACTATACTACAATATGAGCAGTTCTTC. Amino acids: CASSVGGGTILQYEQFF. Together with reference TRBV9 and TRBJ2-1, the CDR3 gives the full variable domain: DSGVTQTPKHLITATGQRVTLRCSPRSGDLSVYWYQQSLDQGLQFLIQYYNGEERAKGNILERFSAQQFPDLHSELNLSSLELGDSALYFCASSVGGGTILQYEQFFGPGTRLTVL.

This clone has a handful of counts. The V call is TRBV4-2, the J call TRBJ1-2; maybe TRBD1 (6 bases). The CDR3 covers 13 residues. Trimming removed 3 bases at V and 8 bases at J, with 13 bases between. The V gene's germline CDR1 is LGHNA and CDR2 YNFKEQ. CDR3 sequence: CASSQRQAGGYTF. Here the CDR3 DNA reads TGTGCCAGCAGCCAGAGACAGGCGGGGGGCTACACCTTC.

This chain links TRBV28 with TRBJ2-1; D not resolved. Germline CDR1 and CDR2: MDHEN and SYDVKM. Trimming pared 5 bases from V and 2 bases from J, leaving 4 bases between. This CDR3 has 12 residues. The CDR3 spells CASSQTYNEQFF. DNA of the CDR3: TGTGCCAGCAGTCAAACCTACAATGAGCAGTTCTTC.

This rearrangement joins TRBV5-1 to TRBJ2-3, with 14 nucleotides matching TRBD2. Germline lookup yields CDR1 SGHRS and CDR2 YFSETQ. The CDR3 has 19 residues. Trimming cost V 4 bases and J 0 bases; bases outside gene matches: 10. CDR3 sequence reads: CASSAPGLAGGLSTDTQYF. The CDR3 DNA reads TGCGCCAGCAGCGCACCCGGACTAGCGGGGGGCCTTAGCACAGATACGCAGTATTTT.

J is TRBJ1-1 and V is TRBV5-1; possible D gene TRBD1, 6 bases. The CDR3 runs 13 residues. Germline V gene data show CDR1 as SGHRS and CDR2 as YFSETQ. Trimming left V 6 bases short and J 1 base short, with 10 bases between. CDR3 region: CASIGGENTEAFF. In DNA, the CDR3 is TGCGCCAGCATAGGGGGAGAGAACACTGAAGCTTTCTTT.

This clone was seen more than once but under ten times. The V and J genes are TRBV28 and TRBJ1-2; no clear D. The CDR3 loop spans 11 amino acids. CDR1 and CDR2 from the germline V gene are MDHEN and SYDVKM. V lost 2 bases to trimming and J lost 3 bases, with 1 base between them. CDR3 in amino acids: CASSLHYGYTF. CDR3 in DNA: TGTGCCAGCAGTTTACACTATGGCTACACCTTC.

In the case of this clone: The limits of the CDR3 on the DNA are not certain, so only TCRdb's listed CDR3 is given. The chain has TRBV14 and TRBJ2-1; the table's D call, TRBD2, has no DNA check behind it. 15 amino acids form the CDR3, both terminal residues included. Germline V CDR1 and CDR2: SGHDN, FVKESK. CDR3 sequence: CASSQVGSGSRRKFF.

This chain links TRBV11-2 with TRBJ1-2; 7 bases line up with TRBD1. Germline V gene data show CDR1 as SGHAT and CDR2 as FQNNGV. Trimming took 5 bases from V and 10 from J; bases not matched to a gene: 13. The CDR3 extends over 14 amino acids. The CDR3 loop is CASSLSYTGVLYTF. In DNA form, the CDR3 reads TGTGCCAGCAGCCTATCCTATACAGGGGTCCTCTACACCTTC.

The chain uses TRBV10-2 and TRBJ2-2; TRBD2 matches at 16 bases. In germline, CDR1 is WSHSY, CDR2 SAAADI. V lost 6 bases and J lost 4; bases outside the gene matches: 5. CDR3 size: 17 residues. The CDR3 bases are TGCGCCAGCAGGGGACTAGCGGGAGGGCGACGCACCGGGGAGCTGTTTTTT. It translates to CASRGLAGGRRTGELFF.

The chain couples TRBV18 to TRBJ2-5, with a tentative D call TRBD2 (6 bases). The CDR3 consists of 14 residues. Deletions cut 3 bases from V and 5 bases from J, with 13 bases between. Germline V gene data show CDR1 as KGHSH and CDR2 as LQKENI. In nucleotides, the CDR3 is TGTGCCAGCTCACCCAGAGGGACTTTGGAGACCCAGTACTTC. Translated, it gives CASSPRGTLETQYF.

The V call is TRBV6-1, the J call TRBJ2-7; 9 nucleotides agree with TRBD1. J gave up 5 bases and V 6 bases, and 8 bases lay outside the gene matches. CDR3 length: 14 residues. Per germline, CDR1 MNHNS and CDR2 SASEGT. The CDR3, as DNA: TGTGCCAGCAGGTACCGGGACAGGGCCCACGAGCAGTACTTC. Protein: CASRYRDRAHEQYF.

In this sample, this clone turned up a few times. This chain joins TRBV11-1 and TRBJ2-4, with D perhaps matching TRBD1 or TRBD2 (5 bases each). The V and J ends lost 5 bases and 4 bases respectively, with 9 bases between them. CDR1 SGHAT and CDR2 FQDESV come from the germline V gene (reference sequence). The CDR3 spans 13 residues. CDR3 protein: CASSPGAKNIQYF. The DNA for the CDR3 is TGTGCCAGCAGCCCCGGGGCTAAAAACATTCAGTACTTC.

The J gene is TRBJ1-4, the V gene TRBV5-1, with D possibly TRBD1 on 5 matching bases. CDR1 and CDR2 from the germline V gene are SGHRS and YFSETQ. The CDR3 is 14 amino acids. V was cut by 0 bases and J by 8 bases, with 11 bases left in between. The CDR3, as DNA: TGCGCCAGCAGCTTGGGGGACCGCTGGGAAAAACTGTTTTTT. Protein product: CASSLGDRWEKLFF.

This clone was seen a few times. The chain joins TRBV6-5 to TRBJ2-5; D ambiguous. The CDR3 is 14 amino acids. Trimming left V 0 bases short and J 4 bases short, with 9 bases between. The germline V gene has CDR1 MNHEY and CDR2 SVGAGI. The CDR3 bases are TGTGCCAGCAGTTACTCTGGAGTGGTAGAGACCCAGTACTTC. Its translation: CASSYSGVVETQYF.

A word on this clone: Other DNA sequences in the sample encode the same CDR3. In DNA, the CDR3 is TGTGCCAGCAGCCCCCAGGGGACTTACCAAGAGACCCAGTACTTC. Encoded protein: CASSPQGTYQETQYF. The chain is built from TRBV9 and TRBJ2-5, with D perhaps matching TRBD1 or TRBD2 (6 bases each). V was pared by 4 bases and J by 0 bases, with 13 bases between. Germline-derived CDR1 and CDR2 are SGDLS and YYNGEE. The CDR3 is 15 amino acids. Together with reference TRBV9 and TRBJ2-5, the CDR3 gives the full variable domain: DSGVTQTPKHLITATGQRVTLRCSPRSGDLSVYWYQQSLDQGLQFLIQYYNGEERAKGNILERFSAQQFPDLHSELNLSSLELGDSALYFCASSPQGTYQETQYFGPGTRLLVL.

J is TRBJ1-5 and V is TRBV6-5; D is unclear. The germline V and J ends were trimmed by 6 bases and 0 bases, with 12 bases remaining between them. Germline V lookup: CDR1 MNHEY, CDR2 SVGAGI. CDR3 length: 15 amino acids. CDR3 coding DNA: TGTGCCAGCAGAATCAGAGTTTATAGCAATCAGCCCCAGCATTTT. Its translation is CASRIRVYSNQPQHF.

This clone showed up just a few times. The CDR3 DNA reads as TGCAGCGTTGTGGTTAGCGGGAGCCTCAATGAGCAGTTCTTC. Translated: CSVVVSGSLNEQFF. The chain employs TRBV29-1 and TRBJ2-1, with 9 bases lining up with TRBD2. The CDR3 has 14 amino acids. Germline V gene sequence: CDR1 SQVTM, CDR2 ANQGSEA. Trimming took 4 bases from V and 6 from J; bases not matched to a gene: 7.

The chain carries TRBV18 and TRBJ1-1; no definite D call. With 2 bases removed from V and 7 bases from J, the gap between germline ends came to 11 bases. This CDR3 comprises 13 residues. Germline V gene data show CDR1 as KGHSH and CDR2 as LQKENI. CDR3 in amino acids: CASSPVADGEAFF. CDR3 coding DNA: TGTGCCAGCTCACCAGTGGCTGACGGTGAAGCTTTCTTT.

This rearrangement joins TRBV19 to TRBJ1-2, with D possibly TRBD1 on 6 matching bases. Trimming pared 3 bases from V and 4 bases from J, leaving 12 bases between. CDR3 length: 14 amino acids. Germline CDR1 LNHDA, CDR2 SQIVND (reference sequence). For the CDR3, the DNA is TGTGCCAGTAGTATGGGGGCAGACTTCTATGGCTACACCTTC. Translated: CASSMGADFYGYTF.

CDR3 in amino acids: CASRPGLGAGGTQYF. The CDR3 nucleotides read TGTGCCAGCAGACCAGGACTAGGAGCCGGGGGGACCCAGTACTTC. V gene TRBV7-9 combines with J gene TRBJ2-5; 7 bases agree with TRBD2. The CDR3 loop spans 15 amino acids. Germline V gives CDR1 SEHNR, CDR2 FQNEAQ (reference sequence). V lost 6 bases to trimming and J lost 7 bases; unmatched junction nucleotides: 14.